The 26 T cell receptor beta chains given below trace back to one sample, sequenced in a study of T cell changes during pregnancy in multiple sclerosis. Method: immunoSEQ multiplex PCR; TCRdb's copy keeps in-frame clones and lacks some. The table has 30,000 to 35,000 clones, approximately 90% seen once. This specimen was CD8+ T cells from peripheral blood mononuclear cells, taken in the first trimester of pregnancy. Receptors were obtained from a female donor with multiple sclerosis, enrolled in a pregnancy study.

This rearrangement joins TRBV7-9 to TRBJ2-5; 11 nucleotides line up with TRBD2. CDR3 length: 13 residues. The V and J ends lost 8 bases and 3 bases, in that order; junction bases with no gene match: 2. From germline, CDR1 is SEHNR and CDR2 FQNEAQ (reference sequence). CDR3 sequence reads: CASGTSGKETQYF. The CDR3 nucleotides read TGTGCCAGCGGGACTAGCGGAAAAGAGACCCAGTACTTC.

The chain couples TRBV7-8 to TRBJ2-3; a weak D match, TRBD2 (5 bases). V dropped 7 bases and J dropped 4 bases, with 12 bases sitting between them. The CDR3 consists of 13 residues. Germline V gives CDR1 SGHVS, CDR2 FQNEAQ. The CDR3 spells CASTTPRADTQYF. Here the CDR3 DNA reads TGTGCCAGCACCACTCCGAGGGCAGATACGCAGTATTTT. Looking up the rest from reference TRBV7-8 and TRBJ2-3 gives the full variable domain: GAGVSQSPRYKVAKRGQDVALRCDPISGHVSLFWYQQALGQGPEFLTYFQNEAQLDKSGLPSDRFFAERPEGSVSTLKIQRTQQEDSAVYLCASTTPRADTQYFGPGTRLTVL.

CDR3 amino acids: CASSFAQLNTGELFF. CDR3 sequence (DNA): TGTGCCAGCAGTTTTGCACAGCTGAACACCGGGGAGCTGTTTTTT. The V and J genes are TRBV27 and TRBJ2-2; unclear D gene. The CDR3 runs to 15 residues. Per the germline V gene, CDR1 is MNHEY and CDR2 is SMNVEV (reference sequence). The V gene lost 3 bases and the J gene lost 1 base, with 9 bases spanning the gap.

V is TRBV19 and J is TRBJ1-5; possibly TRBD1 for D (6 bases). This CDR3 is built from 14 residues. From germline, CDR1 is LNHDA and CDR2 SQIVND (reference sequence). Trimming pared 6 bases from V and 0 bases from J, leaving 9 bases between. Written as DNA, the CDR3 is TGTGCCAGTAGCGGACAGAATAGCAATCAGCCCCAGCATTTT. This sequence encodes CASSGQNSNQPQHF.

V gene TRBV9 combines with J gene TRBJ2-5; TRBD1 matches at 9 bases. The CDR3 is made up of 16 amino acids. J was trimmed by 4 bases and V by 0 bases; bases with no gene match: 7. The germline gives CDR1 SGDLS, CDR2 YYNGEE. The CDR3 reads CASSVGEADRGETQYF. CDR3 sequence (DNA): TGTGCCAGCAGCGTAGGGGAAGCGGACAGGGGAGAGACCCAGTACTTC.

This chain links TRBV7-3 with TRBJ2-1; unclear D gene. CDR1 is SGHTA and CDR2 is FQGTGA in the germline V gene. The CDR3 is 14 amino acids. Trimming left V 3 bases short and J 0 bases short, with 6 bases between. The DNA for the CDR3 is TGTGCCAGCAGCTTCGGTAGCTCCTACAATGAGCAGTTCTTC. It specifies CASSFGSSYNEQFF.

The rearrangement links TRBV9 to TRBJ2-1; TRBD2 matches 9 bases. The germline V gene has CDR1 SGDLS and CDR2 YYNGEE. Trimming removed 0 bases from V and 4 bases from J; junction bases left unmatched: 2. This CDR3 region has 15 residues. The CDR3 spells CASSVGTSEYNEQFF. The CDR3 DNA is TGTGCCAGCAGCGTAGGGACTAGCGAATACAATGAGCAGTTCTTC.

This chain connects TRBV27 to TRBJ2-1; 7 bases align to TRBD2. Germline V gene data show CDR1 as MNHEY and CDR2 as SMNVEV (reference sequence). There are 15 residues in the CDR3. The V segment lost 2 bases and the J segment 6 bases; nucleotides outside the gene matches: 7. The CDR3 spells CASSLGWEGGNEQFF. The CDR3 coding sequence is TGTGCCAGCAGTTTAGGGTGGGAGGGCGGCAATGAGCAGTTCTTC.

This clone showed up just once. The chain employs TRBV10-3 and TRBJ2-7, with 10 bases identical to TRBD1. In germline, CDR1 is ENHRY, CDR2 SYGVKD. The CDR3 sequence is 13 residues long. V gave up 8 bases and J gave up 2 bases; unmatched junction bases: 3. CDR3 amino acids: CAIATGGPYEQYF. DNA of the CDR3: TGTGCCATCGCGACAGGGGGCCCCTACGAGCAGTACTTC.

The chain couples TRBV7-9 to TRBJ1-1, with TRBD1 matching 11 bases. Per the germline V gene, CDR1 is SEHNR and CDR2 is FQNEAQ (reference sequence). The CDR3 consists of 16 residues. With 5 bases clipped from V and 1 base from J, the junction kept 6 bases outside the gene matches. The CDR3 coding sequence is TGTGCCAGCAGCACCCGGGACAGGGGGAAGAACACTGAAGCTTTCTTT. Encoded protein: CASSTRDRGKNTEAFF.

CDR3 coding DNA: TGTGCCAGCTCACCAAGGGGAAAGAGCCCTACCTATAATTCACCCCTCCACTTT. Translating it yields CASSPRGKSPTYNSPLHF. The rearrangement links TRBV18 to TRBJ1-6; the D gene is possibly TRBD1 (5 bases). CDR3 length: 18 residues. Trimming took off 2 bases at V and 2 bases at J, with 16 bases between the two ends. Germline lookup yields CDR1 KGHSH and CDR2 LQKENI.

Remarks on this clone: The same CDR3 can be traced to other DNA sequences in this sample. The V call is TRBV27, the J call TRBJ2-1; D not certain. V lost 6 bases and J 4 bases, leaving 4 bases between the germline ends. Germline loops: CDR1 MNHEY, CDR2 SMNVEV (reference sequence). CDR3 length equals 11 residues. The CDR3 reads CASSRYNEQFF. The CDR3 nucleotides are TGTGCCAGCAGCCGTTACAATGAGCAGTTCTTC.

J is TRBJ1-5 and V is TRBV5-5, with 11 bases that match TRBD1. Trimming removed 4 bases from V and 1 base from J; junction bases left unmatched: 10. Germline V gene data show CDR1 as SGHKS and CDR2 as YYEKEE (reference sequence). This CDR3 region has 18 residues. Written as DNA, the CDR3 is TGTGCCAGCAGCACCGGGACAGGGGGAAGACCGAGCAATCAGCCCCAGCATTTT. Protein product: CASSTGTGGRPSNQPQHF.

The chain recombines TRBV7-2 with TRBJ2-5; 7 nucleotides agree with TRBD2. The CDR3 has 14 residues. Germline loops: CDR1 SGHTA, CDR2 FQGNSA. Trimming cost V 4 bases and J 7 bases; bases outside gene matches: 9. The CDR3 bases are TGTGCCAGCAGCTACGGATTTGGCGGGGGGACCCAGTACTTC. As protein: CASSYGFGGGTQYF.

This clone was picked up one time. The gene calls are TRBV27 and TRBJ1-5, with D uncertain. Germline V lookup: CDR1 MNHEY, CDR2 SMNVEV (reference sequence). Trimming removed 4 bases at V and 2 bases at J, with 12 bases between. CDR3 size: 15 residues. CDR3 in amino acids: CASSSTQIGNQPQHF. The CDR3 bases are TGTGCCAGCAGTTCCACTCAAATCGGCAATCAGCCCCAGCATTTT.

The count of this clone is one. V gene TRBV4-3 combines with J gene TRBJ2-1; weak D call: TRBD2 (5 bases). The CDR3 covers 21 residues. V dropped 1 base and J dropped 0 bases, with 25 bases sitting between them. Germline V CDR1 and CDR2: LGHNA, YSLEER. The CDR3 nucleotides are TGCGCCAGCAGCCAAGGTGAAGGTCCTAGCTACGTCTTAGGCTCCTACAATGAGCAGTTCTTC. Translating it yields CASSQGEGPSYVLGSYNEQFF.

The chain combines TRBV7-9 with TRBJ2-2, with 7 bases identical to TRBD2. The CDR3 sequence is 14 residues long. V lost 7 bases to trimming and J lost 7 bases; unmatched junction nucleotides: 9. Germline CDR1 and CDR2: SEHNR and FQNEAQ (reference sequence). CDR3 loop: CASTPERGGGELFF. The CDR3 region has the DNA TGTGCCAGCACCCCCGAGCGGGGCGGCGGGGAGCTGTTTTTT.

This clone came up once. The gene calls are TRBV28 and TRBJ2-7; 9 bases are a match to TRBD2. CDR1 is MDHEN and CDR2 is SYDVKM in the germline V gene. CDR3 length: 13 residues. The ends lost 3 bases at V and 5 bases at J; junction bases unmatched: 2. The chain's CDR3 is CASSFRTSDEQYF. The CDR3 DNA sequence: TGTGCCAGCAGTTTCAGGACTAGCGACGAGCAGTACTTC.

This clone appeared once. The J gene is TRBJ1-4, the V gene TRBV28, with a weak D call TRBD1 (6 bases). The CDR3 spans 17 residues. Between the trimmed V and J ends, which lost 5 bases and 4 bases, there was a span of 20 bases. Germline CDR1 is MDHEN and CDR2 is SYDVKM. CDR3 in amino acids: CASSPTGTRQLNEKLFF. CDR3 sequence (DNA): TGTGCCAGCAGTCCTACCGGGACACGGCAACTTAATGAAAAACTGTTTTTT.

J is TRBJ1-1 and V is TRBV19, with 7 bases lining up with TRBD1. Germline V gene sequence: CDR1 LNHDA, CDR2 SQIVND (reference sequence). The CDR3 runs to 15 residues. V lost 9 bases and J lost 5; bases outside the gene matches: 15. CDR3 loop: CASRDSDITHTEAFF. CDR3 in DNA: TGTGCCAGCCGGGACAGCGATATTACTCATACTGAAGCTTTCTTT.

V and J are TRBV5-8 and TRBJ1-2; 8 nucleotides agree with TRBD1. Germline CDR1 SGHTS, CDR2 YDEGEE. V was clipped by 4 bases and J by 5 bases; unmatched bases: 7. The CDR3 is made up of 14 amino acids. The CDR3 loop reads CASSPQGARYGYTF. In DNA, the CDR3 is TGTGCCAGCAGCCCTCAGGGGGCGCGGTATGGCTACACCTTC.

This chain connects TRBV27 to TRBJ2-6; maybe TRBD1 (6 bases). The CDR3 length is 16 residues. Germline V gene data show CDR1 as MNHEY and CDR2 as SMNVEV (reference sequence). The V end was cut by 3 bases, the J end by 0 bases, with 9 bases between. CDR3 loop: CASSFGQFSGANVLTF. CDR3 DNA: TGTGCCAGCAGTTTCGGACAGTTCTCTGGGGCCAACGTCCTGACTTTC.

V gene TRBV6-4 combines with J gene TRBJ2-1, with 11 bases matching TRBD1. Trimming removed 4 bases from V and 8 bases from J; junction bases left unmatched: 10. Germline CDR1 reads MRHNA; CDR2 reads SNTAGT. This CDR3 contains 16 residues. The CDR3 coding sequence is TGTGCCAGCAGTGGAGACCCGGGACAGGGGGGGGATGAGCAGTTCTTC. Translated: CASSGDPGQGGDEQFF.

The chain has TRBV28 and TRBJ2-7; tentatively, D is TRBD1 (6 bases). There are 16 residues in the CDR3. Germline V gives CDR1 MDHEN, CDR2 SYDVKM. V was trimmed by 8 bases and J by 6 bases, leaving 26 bases between them. The CDR3 loop reads CASLRDQGISLGEQYF. The CDR3 region has the DNA TGTGCCAGCCTACGCGATCAGGGGATATCTCTCGGCGAGCAGTACTTC.

The chain joins TRBV27 to TRBJ2-7, with 8 bases aligning to TRBD1. J gave up 4 bases and V 4 bases, and 12 bases lay outside the gene matches. The germline CDR1 and CDR2 sequences are MNHEY and SMNVEV (reference sequence). The CDR3 totals 16 residues. CDR3 nucleotides: TGTGCCAGCAGTTCTTATCGACAGGGGCCCCTGTACGAGCAGTACTTC. This sequence encodes CASSSYRQGPLYEQYF.

The chain joins TRBV5-1 to TRBJ2-6, with D perhaps TRBD2 (7 bases). V lost 0 bases, J lost 0 bases, and 19 bases lay in between. This CDR3 is built from 20 residues. Germline V lookup: CDR1 SGHRS, CDR2 YFSETQ. CDR3 protein: CASSLGEEGGRISGANVLTF. The CDR3 DNA sequence: TGCGCCAGCAGCTTGGGCGAGGAGGGGGGGAGGATCTCTGGGGCCAACGTCCTGACTTTC.